Below, 13 T cell receptor beta chains from the same sample are listed, as sequenced in a study of blood T cell repertoires in COVID-19. Using immunoSEQ multiplex PCR, the repertoire was profiled, and TCRdb retains in-frame clones only, with some absent. The sample lists 150,000 to 200,000 clones; 75% to 80% were seen once. Material: peripheral blood. These receptors were taken from a woman aged 65 to 85 with acute or convalescent COVID-19.

This clone was found a few times. The genes are TRBV12-5 and TRBJ2-7; 11 bases match TRBD1. Losses at the gene ends were 4 bases for V and 7 bases for J; bases not matched to a gene: 6. The CDR3 runs 14 residues. Germline CDR1 reads LGHNT; CDR2 reads FRNRAP. This chain's CDR3 is CASGSGTGGLEQYF. CDR3 bases: TGTGCTAGTGGTTCCGGGACAGGGGGACTAGAGCAGTACTTC.

This chain uses TRBV28 with TRBJ1-1, with D unclear. CDR1 and CDR2 from the germline V gene are MDHEN and SYDVKM. Trimming removed 2 bases at V and 5 bases at J, with 9 bases between. The CDR3 is made up of 13 amino acids. As DNA, the CDR3 is TGTGCCAGCAGTTTAATCTCCAGAACTGAAGCTTTCTTT. Its translation: CASSLISRTEAFF.

The chain recombines TRBV5-1 with TRBJ2-4, with a possible D match to TRBD2 (6 bases). The V end was cut by 0 bases, the J end by 16 bases, with 14 bases between. Germline CDR1 is SGHRS and CDR2 is YFSETQ. The CDR3 is 12 residues long. DNA for the CDR3: TGCGCCAGCAGCTTGGGGTCGGGAGTTTCCTACTTC. This codes for CASSLGSGVSYF.

V usage is TRBV5-4 and J usage is TRBJ1-2; a possible D gene is TRBD1 (5 bases). Trimming took off 0 bases at V and 4 bases at J, with 13 bases between the two ends. Germline CDR1 reads SGHNT; CDR2 reads YYREEE (reference sequence). The CDR3 runs 15 residues. This CDR3 is CASSLDGGVGYGYTF. Written as DNA, the CDR3 is TGTGCCAGCAGCTTGGACGGGGGAGTAGGCTATGGCTACACCTTC.

V gene TRBV5-1 combines with J gene TRBJ2-1; 8 bases are a match to TRBD2. Losses at the gene ends were 4 bases for V and 6 bases for J; bases not matched to a gene: 3. Germline loops: CDR1 SGHRS, CDR2 YFSETQ. The length of the CDR3 is 13 residues. CDR3 DNA: TGCGCCAGCAGCCCGGGGACTAGCAATGAGCAGTTCTTC. Encoded protein: CASSPGTSNEQFF.

The V and J genes are TRBV7-3 and TRBJ2-5; 7 bases map to TRBD2. V shed 2 bases and J 5 bases; nucleotides not matched to a gene: 8. The CDR3 is 15 residues long. The germline gives CDR1 SGHTA, CDR2 FQGTGA. Here the CDR3 DNA reads TGTGCCAGCAGCTTACAGGGCGGGAGTGAGGAGACCCAGTACTTC. The encoded protein is CASSLQGGSEETQYF.

This chain uses TRBV5-1 with TRBJ2-1; 9 positions match TRBD2. The CDR3 contains 17 residues. V dropped 4 bases and J dropped 2; count of bases not matched to a gene: 10. CDR1 SGHRS and CDR2 YFSETQ come from the germline V gene. Here the CDR3 DNA reads TGCGCCAGCAGCGAGGCGAGCGGGAGGTTAACCTACAATGAGCAGTTCTTC. Protein product: CASSEASGRLTYNEQFF.

This clone was observed a handful of times. This chain links TRBV12-3 or TRBV12-4 with TRBJ2-3, with D unresolved. This CDR3 is 12 amino acids long. Trimming took off 7 bases at V and 4 bases at J, with 9 bases between the two ends. CDR3 amino acids: CASTPFPDTQYF. The CDR3 DNA sequence: TGTGCCAGCACCCCTTTTCCAGATACGCAGTATTTT.

The chain joins TRBV11-3 to TRBJ2-1; tentatively, D is TRBD2 (6 bases). The germline CDR1 and CDR2 sequences are SGHNT and YENEEA. The CDR3 consists of 14 residues. The V and J ends lost 3 bases and 5 bases respectively, with 11 bases between them. The CDR3 protein is CASSFSGYDNEQFF. In DNA form, the CDR3 reads TGTGCCAGCAGCTTTAGCGGTTATGACAATGAGCAGTTCTTC. Using reference TRBV11-3 and TRBJ2-1 for the parts outside the CDR3, the full variable domain is EAGVVQSPRYKIIEKKQPVAFWCNPISGHNTLYWYLQNLGQGPELLIRYENEEAVDDSQLPKDRFSAERLKGVDSTLKIQPAELGDSAVYLCASSFSGYDNEQFFGPGTRLTVL.

V gene TRBV29-1 combines with J gene TRBJ2-1, with 8 bases matching TRBD2. With V trimmed by 4 bases and J by 2 bases, 4 bases remained unmatched. CDR1 and CDR2 (germline): SQVTM, ANQGSEA. The CDR3 spans 14 residues. The CDR3 loop reads CSVGSGGAYNEQFF. The DNA for the CDR3 is TGCAGCGTTGGTTCCGGGGGGGCCTACAATGAGCAGTTCTTC.

This clone was counted only a few times. The gene calls are TRBV13 and TRBJ2-3; D is perhaps TRBD2 (5 bases). Trimming took off 4 bases at V and 0 bases at J, with 14 bases between the two ends. The CDR3 has 16 residues. Germline CDR1 is PRHDT and CDR2 is FYEKMQ (reference sequence). CDR3 protein: CASSSFGLESTDTQYF. The DNA of the CDR3 is TGTGCCAGCAGCTCATTTGGACTGGAGAGCACAGATACGCAGTATTTT.

The chain recombines TRBV19 with TRBJ1-1; D is undetermined. The CDR3 sequence is 14 residues long. Germline CDR1 and CDR2: LNHDA and SQIVND (reference sequence). Trimming cost V 5 bases and J 9 bases, with 19 bases left between them. The CDR3 nucleotides are TGTGCCAGTAGTCCCAAATCGGGGTTTTTGCAAGCTTTCTTT. Amino acid sequence: CASSPKSGFLQAFF.

The V gene is TRBV24-1, the J gene TRBJ2-1, with D perhaps matching TRBD1 (6 bases). The CDR3 loop spans 15 amino acids. Trimming cost V 4 bases and J 1 base, with 10 bases left between them. Germline V gives CDR1 KGHDR, CDR2 SFDVKD. DNA of the CDR3: TGTGCCACCAGTGAGCAGACAGGTTCCTACAATGAGCAGTTCTTC. As protein: CATSEQTGSYNEQFF.